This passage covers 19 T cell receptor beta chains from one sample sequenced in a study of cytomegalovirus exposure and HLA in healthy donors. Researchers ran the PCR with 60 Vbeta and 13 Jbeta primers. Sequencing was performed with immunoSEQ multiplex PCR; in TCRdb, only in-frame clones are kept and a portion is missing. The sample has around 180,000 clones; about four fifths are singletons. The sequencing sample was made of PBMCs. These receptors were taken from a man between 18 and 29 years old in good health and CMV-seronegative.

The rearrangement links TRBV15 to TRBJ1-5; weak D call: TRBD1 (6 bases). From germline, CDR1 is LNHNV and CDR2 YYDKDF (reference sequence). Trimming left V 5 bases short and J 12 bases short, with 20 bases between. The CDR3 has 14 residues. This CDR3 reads CATSRPGHRQDQHF. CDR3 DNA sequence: TGTGCCACCAGCCGGCCGGGACACCGGCAGGACCAGCATTTT.

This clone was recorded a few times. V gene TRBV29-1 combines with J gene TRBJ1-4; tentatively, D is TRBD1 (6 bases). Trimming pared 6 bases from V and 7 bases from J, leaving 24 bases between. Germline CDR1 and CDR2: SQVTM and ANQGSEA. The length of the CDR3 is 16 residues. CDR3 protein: CSVLGDIGGAGEKLFF. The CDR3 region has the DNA TGCAGCGTCCTGGGCGATATTGGGGGCGCCGGTGAAAAACTGTTTTTT. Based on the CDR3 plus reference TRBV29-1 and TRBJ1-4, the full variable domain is SAVISQKPSRDICQRGTSLTIQCQVDSQVTMMFWYRQQPGQSLTLIATANQGSEATYESGFVIDKFPISRPNLTFSTLTVSNMSPEDSSIYLCSVLGDIGGAGEKLFFGSGTQLSVL.

The CDR3 DNA reads as TGCGCCAGCAGCCATTTCACAGGCATGGGTGAAGCTTTCTTT. Translation gives CASSHFTGMGEAFF. This chain links TRBV4-3 with TRBJ1-1; perhaps TRBD1 as D (5 bases). V was cut by 3 bases and J by 7 bases, with 15 bases left in between. Germline CDR1 reads LGHNA; CDR2 reads YSLEER. The CDR3 has 14 amino acids.

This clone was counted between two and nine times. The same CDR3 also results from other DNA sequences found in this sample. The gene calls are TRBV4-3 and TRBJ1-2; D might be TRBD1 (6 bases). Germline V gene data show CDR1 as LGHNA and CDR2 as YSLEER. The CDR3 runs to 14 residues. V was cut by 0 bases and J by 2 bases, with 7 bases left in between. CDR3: CASSQDRGNYGYTF. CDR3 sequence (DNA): TGCGCCAGCAGCCAAGACAGGGGCAACTATGGCTACACCTTC.

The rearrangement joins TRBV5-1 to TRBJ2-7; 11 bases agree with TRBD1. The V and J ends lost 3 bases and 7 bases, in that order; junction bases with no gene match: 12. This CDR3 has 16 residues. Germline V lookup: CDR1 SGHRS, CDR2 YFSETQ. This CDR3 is CASSSGQGGSSREQYF. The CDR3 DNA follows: TGCGCCAGCAGCTCGGGACAGGGGGGTAGTTCGCGGGAGCAGTACTTC.

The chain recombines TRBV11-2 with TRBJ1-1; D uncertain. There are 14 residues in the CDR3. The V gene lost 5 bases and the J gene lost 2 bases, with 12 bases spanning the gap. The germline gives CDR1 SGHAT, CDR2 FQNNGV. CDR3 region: CASSPSLGNTEAFF. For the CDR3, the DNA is TGTGCCAGCAGCCCCAGTCTAGGCAACACTGAAGCTTTCTTT.

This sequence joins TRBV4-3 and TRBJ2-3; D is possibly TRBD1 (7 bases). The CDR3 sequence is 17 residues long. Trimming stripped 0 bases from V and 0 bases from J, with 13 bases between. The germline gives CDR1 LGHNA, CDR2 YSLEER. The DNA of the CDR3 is TGCGCCAGCAGCCAAGATTTATCAGGGGGGAGCACAGATACGCAGTATTTT. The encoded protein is CASSQDLSGGSTDTQYF.

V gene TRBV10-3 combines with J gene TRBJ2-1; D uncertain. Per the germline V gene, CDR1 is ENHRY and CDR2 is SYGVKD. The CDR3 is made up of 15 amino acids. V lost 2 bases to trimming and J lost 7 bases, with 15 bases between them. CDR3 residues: CAISEEQVITNEQFF. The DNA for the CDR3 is TGTGCCATCAGTGAGGAGCAGGTTATAACGAATGAGCAGTTCTTC.

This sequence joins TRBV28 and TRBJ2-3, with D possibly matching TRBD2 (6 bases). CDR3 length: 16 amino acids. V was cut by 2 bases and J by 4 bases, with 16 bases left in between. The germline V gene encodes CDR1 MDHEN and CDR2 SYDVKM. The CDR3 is CASSLDAGRPADTQYF. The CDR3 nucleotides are TGTGCCAGCAGTTTAGATGCAGGGAGGCCGGCAGATACGCAGTATTTT.

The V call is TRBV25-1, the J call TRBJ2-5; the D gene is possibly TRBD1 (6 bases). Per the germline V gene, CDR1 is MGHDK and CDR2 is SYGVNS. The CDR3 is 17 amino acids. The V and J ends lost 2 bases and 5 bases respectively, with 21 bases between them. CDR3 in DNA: TGTGCCAGCAGTGAACCTCGCGACAGGACGGGCGGGGAGACCCAGTACTTC. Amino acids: CASSEPRDRTGGETQYF.

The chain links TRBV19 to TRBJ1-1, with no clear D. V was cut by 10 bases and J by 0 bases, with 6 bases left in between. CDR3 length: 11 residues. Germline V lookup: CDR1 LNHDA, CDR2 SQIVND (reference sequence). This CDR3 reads CATRVNTEAFF. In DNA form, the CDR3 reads TGTGCCACAAGAGTGAACACTGAAGCTTTCTTT. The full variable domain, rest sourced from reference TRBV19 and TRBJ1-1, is DGGITQSPKYLFRKEGQNVTLSCEQNLNHDAMYWYRQDPGQGLRLIYYSQIVNDFQKGDIAEGYSVSREKKESFPLTVTSAQKNPTAFYLCATRVNTEAFFGQGTRLTVV.

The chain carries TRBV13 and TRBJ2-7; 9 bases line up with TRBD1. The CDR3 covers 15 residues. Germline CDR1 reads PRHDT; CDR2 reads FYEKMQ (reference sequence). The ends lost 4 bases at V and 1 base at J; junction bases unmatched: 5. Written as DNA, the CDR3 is TGTGCCAGCAGCTCCCGACAGGGGGTATCCTACGAGCAGTACTTC. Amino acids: CASSSRQGVSYEQYF.

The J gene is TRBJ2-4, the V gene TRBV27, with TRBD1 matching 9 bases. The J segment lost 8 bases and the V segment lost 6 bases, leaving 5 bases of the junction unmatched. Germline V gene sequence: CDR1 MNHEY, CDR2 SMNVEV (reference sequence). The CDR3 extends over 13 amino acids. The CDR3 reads CASRAQGADIQYF. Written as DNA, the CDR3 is TGTGCCAGCAGGGCACAGGGGGCGGACATTCAGTACTTC.

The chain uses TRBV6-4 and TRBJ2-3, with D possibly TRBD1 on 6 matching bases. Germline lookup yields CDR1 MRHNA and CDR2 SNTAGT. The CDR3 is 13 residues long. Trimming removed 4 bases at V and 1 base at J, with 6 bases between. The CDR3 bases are TGTGCCAGCAGTGGACAGGGCACAGATACGCAGTATTTT. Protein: CASSGQGTDTQYF.

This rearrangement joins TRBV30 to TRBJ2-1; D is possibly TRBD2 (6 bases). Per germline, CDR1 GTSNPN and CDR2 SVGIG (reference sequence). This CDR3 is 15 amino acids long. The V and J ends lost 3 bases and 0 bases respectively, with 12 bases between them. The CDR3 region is CAWRTMRDSYNEQFF. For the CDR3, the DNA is TGTGCCTGGAGAACTATGCGGGACTCCTACAATGAGCAGTTCTTC.

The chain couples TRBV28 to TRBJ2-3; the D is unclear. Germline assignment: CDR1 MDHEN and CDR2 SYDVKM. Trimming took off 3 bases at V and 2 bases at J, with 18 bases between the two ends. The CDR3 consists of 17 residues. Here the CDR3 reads CASSFPPFTDDTDTQYF. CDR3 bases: TGTGCCAGCAGTTTCCCACCGTTTACAGATGACACAGATACGCAGTATTTT.

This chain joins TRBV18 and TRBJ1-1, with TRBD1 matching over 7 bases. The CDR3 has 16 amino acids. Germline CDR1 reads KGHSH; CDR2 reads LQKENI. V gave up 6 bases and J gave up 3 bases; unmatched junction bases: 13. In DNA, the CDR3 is TGTGCCAGCTCTAACGTGGCGATAGACAGGGACACTGAAGCTTTCTTT. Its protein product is CASSNVAIDRDTEAFF.

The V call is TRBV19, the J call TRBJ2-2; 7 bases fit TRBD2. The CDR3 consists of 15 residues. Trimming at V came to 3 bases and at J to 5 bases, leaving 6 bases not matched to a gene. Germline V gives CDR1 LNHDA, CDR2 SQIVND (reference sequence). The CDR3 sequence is CASSIWVAGTGELFF. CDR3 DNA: TGTGCCAGTAGTATTTGGGTAGCGGGTACCGGGGAGCTGTTTTTT.

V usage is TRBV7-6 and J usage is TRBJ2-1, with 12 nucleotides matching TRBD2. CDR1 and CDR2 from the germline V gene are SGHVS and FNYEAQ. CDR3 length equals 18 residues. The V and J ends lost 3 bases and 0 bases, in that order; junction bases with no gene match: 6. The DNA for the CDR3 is TGTGCCAGCAGCTTTGGGACTAGCGGGTTTAGCTCCTACAATGAGCAGTTCTTC. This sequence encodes CASSFGTSGFSSYNEQFF.